The clone carrying this T cell receptor beta chain has only a few counts. As yet, its antigen is unknown. These data are taken from a study of radiotherapy plus CTLA-4 blockade in lung cancer. Study results and caveats: Blood saw expansion of tumor-derived TCR clones after radiotherapy plus ipilimumab. Reports state that early shifts in blood T cell clones, with interferon-beta, best predicted response.

CDR3 length: 14 amino acids. Trimming cost V 6 bases and J 4 bases, with 15 bases left between them. Germline loops: CDR1 SNHLY, CDR2 FYNNEI. Measured with immunoSEQ multiplex PCR; TCRdb has only the in-frame clones, and not every one. The sample lists approximately 98,000 clones; 82% were seen once. The chain employs TRBV2 and TRBJ1-1, with D hard to call. The material was peripheral blood, obtained from a patient treated with radiotherapy plus ipilimumab. The clonotype was recovered from a human donor with non-small cell lung cancer who had a partial response to radiotherapy plus ipilimumab. The CDR3 loop reads CASSGDRGGTEAFF. The CDR3 DNA follows: TGTGCCAGCAGCGGGGATCGAGGCGGCACTGAAGCTTTCTTT.